In its sample, the clone carrying this TCR beta chain was seen a few times. These data come from a study of T-cell memory formation after mild COVID-19. TCRdb analysed the 5' RACE reads with MiXCR anew, one entry per CDR3 protein. The sample consists of a few hundred thousand distinct CDR3 sequences, approximately 22% of them appearing once. Losses at the gene ends were 0 bases for V and 6 bases for J; bases not matched to a gene: 9. CDR3 length equals 16 residues. Germline loops: CDR1 MNHEY, CDR2 SVGEGT. The chain couples TRBV6-2 or TRBV6-3 to TRBJ1-1; 8 bases map to TRBD1. The TCR sequence derives from a man between 18 and 35 years old who had mild COVID-19 (a few samples of this study predate the infection). Cell type and time point are not known. Sequencing used PBMCs or a T cell subset sorted from them (not recorded which). CDR3 sequence reads: CASSYSWDPGQAEAFF. In nucleotides, the CDR3 is TGTGCCAGCAGTTACTCGTGGGATCCGGGACAGGCTGAAGCTTTCTTT.